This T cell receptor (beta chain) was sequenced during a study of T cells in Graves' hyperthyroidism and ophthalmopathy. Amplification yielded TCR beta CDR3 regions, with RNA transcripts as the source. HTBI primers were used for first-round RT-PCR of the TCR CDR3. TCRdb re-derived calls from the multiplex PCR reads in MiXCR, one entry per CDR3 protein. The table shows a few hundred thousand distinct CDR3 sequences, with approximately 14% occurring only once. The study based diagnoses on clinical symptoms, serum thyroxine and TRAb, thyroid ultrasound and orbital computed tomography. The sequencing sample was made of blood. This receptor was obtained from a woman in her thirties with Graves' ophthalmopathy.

CDR3 DNA: TGCAGCGTTGAGCCAGAAACTAAGGGGGGCTACACCTTC. Its translation is CSVEPETKGGYTF. The rearrangement joins TRBV29-1 to TRBJ1-2; maybe TRBD1 (5 bases). The CDR3 runs to 13 residues. Germline CDR1 is SQVTM and CDR2 is ANQGSEA. Trimming removed 3 bases at V and 8 bases at J, with 16 bases between.